This TCR beta chain was found in a study of blood T cell repertoires in COVID-19. Unmatched junction bases numbered 10, after V lost 4 bases and J lost 2 bases. This CDR3 is 16 amino acids long. Germline V CDR1 and CDR2: SGHTA, FQGNSA. Per the study methods: Reference gene primers were amplified, and this amplification served to estimate nucleated cell counts. The assay was immunoSEQ multiplex PCR, and TCRdb's table has in-frame clones only and misses some. That table supplies the V and J calls and clone size; D and trimming were determined from the DNA. Of approximately 500,000 clones listed, roughly 88% are singletons.

Sequencing used PBMCs or T cells enriched from blood (not recorded which). The J gene is TRBJ2-7, the V gene TRBV7-2, with 8 bases aligning to TRBD2. The receptor comes from a woman in her forties who had recovered from COVID-19. The CDR3 DNA reads TGTGCCAGCAGCTCTCCCGGGACTAGTTTGCCCTACGAGCAGTACTTC. It encodes CASSSPGTSLPYEQYF.